A single sample is the source of the 15 T cell receptor beta chains below, sequenced in a study of cytomegalovirus exposure and HLA in healthy donors. The primer mix had 60 Vbeta and 13 Jbeta primers. This table comes from immunoSEQ multiplex PCR, and its TCRdb copy is limited to in-frame clones, with some not included. Found here are about 160,000 clones, approximately 75% of them singletons; the top ten hold approximately 3.7%. Sequenced material: PBMCs. Receptors originate from a man aged 25-45 years in good health and CMV-seropositive.

Only a few counts were recorded for this clone. The chain has TRBV27 and TRBJ1-1, with no clear D. The CDR3 is 14 amino acids. Trimming removed 6 bases from V and 3 bases from J, with 14 bases in between. Germline CDR1 is MNHEY and CDR2 is SMNVEV (reference sequence). CDR3 nucleotides: TGTGCCAGCAGCCTCGGGGATGGGGACACTGAAGCTTTCTTT. Its protein is CASSLGDGDTEAFF.

J is TRBJ1-1 and V is TRBV2; D call uncertain. The CDR3 totals 11 residues. CDR1 and CDR2 (germline): SNHLY, FYNNEI. V shed 8 bases and J shed 8 bases, with 12 bases lying between them. CDR3 sequence reads: CASRVEGEAFF. CDR3 in DNA: TGTGCCAGCCGGGTGGAGGGCGAAGCTTTCTTT.

The V gene is TRBV5-4, the J gene TRBJ2-2, with TRBD2 identical over 10 bases. CDR1 and CDR2 (germline): SGHNT, YYREEE (reference sequence). The ends lost 5 bases at V and 7 bases at J; junction bases unmatched: 2. The CDR3 totals 13 residues. The CDR3 nucleotides are TGTGCCAGCAGGATAGCGGGGGGCGGGGAGCTGTTTTTT. It yields the protein CASRIAGGGELFF.

V usage is TRBV4-3 and J usage is TRBJ2-4, with unresolved D. The CDR3 loop spans 15 amino acids. V was trimmed by 2 bases and J by 1 base, leaving 9 bases between them. From germline, CDR1 is LGHNA and CDR2 YSLEER. For the CDR3, the DNA is TGCGCCAGCAGCCAACCGGGTTCGGCCAAAAACATTCAGTACTTC. Translation gives CASSQPGSAKNIQYF.

Only one count was recorded for this clone. The chain is built from TRBV28 and TRBJ1-5; 10 bases fit TRBD1. The CDR3 length is 17 residues. Germline CDR1 and CDR2: MDHEN and SYDVKM. The J segment lost 4 bases and the V segment lost 3 bases, leaving 9 bases of the junction unmatched. The CDR3 nucleotides read TGTGCCAGCAGTTTTCGTTTGGACAGGGGGGCGAATCAGCCCCAGCATTTT. Its protein product is CASSFRLDRGANQPQHF.

The rearrangement joins TRBV18 to TRBJ1-4; TRBD1 aligns across 7 bases. The CDR3 loop spans 15 amino acids. J gave up 4 bases and V 2 bases, and 4 bases lay outside the gene matches. Germline CDR1 reads KGHSH; CDR2 reads LQKENI. The CDR3 is CASSPTDRVNEKLFF. CDR3 sequence (DNA): TGTGCCAGCTCACCAACAGACAGGGTTAATGAAAAACTGTTTTTT.

J is TRBJ2-1 and V is TRBV9, with a tentative D call TRBD1 (5 bases). V shed 3 bases and J shed 3 bases, with 7 bases lying between them. The CDR3 loop spans 13 amino acids. Germline CDR1 SGDLS, CDR2 YYNGEE. The CDR3 bases are TGTGCCAGCAGCGCCAGGGACTACAATGAGCAGTTCTTC. Translating it yields CASSARDYNEQFF.

V is TRBV30 and J is TRBJ1-4, with D possibly being TRBD1 (5 bases). The CDR3 length is 14 residues. V was clipped by 2 bases and J by 12 bases, with 19 bases between them. CDR1 GTSNPN and CDR2 SVGIG come from the germline V gene (reference sequence). This CDR3 is CAWSTGGGLGELFF. The CDR3 region has the DNA TGTGCCTGGAGTACCGGGGGAGGCCTTGGGGAACTGTTTTTT.

This chain links TRBV19 with TRBJ1-2; 10 bases map to TRBD1. After removal of 1 base from V and 8 bases from J, the junction contained 7 bases not matched to a gene. Germline CDR1 is LNHDA and CDR2 is SQIVND (reference sequence). The CDR3 contains 15 residues. The CDR3 bases are TGTGCCAGTAGTATAGGCCTCGGGACAGGGGACGGCTACACCTTC. Protein product: CASSIGLGTGDGYTF.

The chain recombines TRBV7-8 with TRBJ1-5; 9 bases map to TRBD1. Germline CDR1 and CDR2: SGHVS and FQNEAQ. CDR3 length: 15 residues. J gave up 6 bases and V 8 bases, and 11 bases lay outside the gene matches. The CDR3 DNA reads as TGTGCCAGCGGCAAGAACAGGGGGCGTATTCAGCCCCAGCATTTT. Protein product: CASGKNRGRIQPQHF.

V usage is TRBV6-5 and J usage is TRBJ1-4, with D maybe TRBD1 (5 bases). Looked up from germline, CDR1 is MNHEY and CDR2 is SVGAGI. The CDR3 has 14 residues. Trimming shortened V by 2 bases and J by 6 bases, and 10 bases separated the two germline ends. The CDR3 coding sequence is TGTGCCAGCAGTTACGGCGGGGGGGATGAAAAACTGTTTTTT. Its translation: CASSYGGGDEKLFF.

The sample holds a few counts of this clone. The chain joins TRBV25-1 to TRBJ2-6; TRBD1 agrees at 7 bases. The CDR3 has 15 residues. Trimming removed 6 bases from V and 4 bases from J; junction bases left unmatched: 6. Per the germline V gene, CDR1 is MGHDK and CDR2 is SYGVNS. CDR3 sequence reads: CASRSQGVGANVLTF. CDR3 DNA: TGTGCCAGCAGATCCCAGGGGGTCGGGGCCAACGTCCTGACTTTC.

The rearrangement links TRBV30 to TRBJ1-5; maybe TRBD1 (6 bases). In germline, CDR1 is GTSNPN, CDR2 SVGIG (reference sequence). V lost 4 bases and J 1 base, leaving 20 bases between the germline ends. The CDR3 spans 17 residues. This CDR3 reads CAWISTPDRFSNQPQHF. DNA of the CDR3: TGTGCCTGGATTTCTACTCCGGACAGATTCAGCAATCAGCCCCAGCATTTT.

In this sample, this clone turned up once. The chain joins TRBV11-3 to TRBJ2-5; no definite D call. The V end lost 2 bases, the J end lost 3 bases, and 7 bases lay between the germline ends. Germline CDR1 is SGHNT and CDR2 is YENEEA. The CDR3 contains 13 residues. CDR3 sequence reads: CASSLSYKETQYF. CDR3 DNA: TGTGCCAGCAGCTTAAGCTATAAAGAGACCCAGTACTTC.

The rearrangement uses TRBV7-7 and TRBJ2-3, with 7 positions matching TRBD1. The V segment lost 5 bases and the J segment 4 bases; nucleotides outside the gene matches: 3. The CDR3 runs to 13 residues. Germline V CDR1 and CDR2: SSHAT, FNYEAQ (reference sequence). The CDR3 DNA sequence: TGTGCCAGCAGCGCCGACAGGGCAGATACGCAGTATTTT. Translation gives CASSADRADTQYF.